Listed below are T cell receptor beta chains from one sample, sequenced in a study of ipilimumab plus nivolumab after autologous stem cell transplantation. The table came from immunoSEQ multiplex PCR; TCRdb's copy has only in-frame clones and leaves some out. This sample yields approximately 80,000 clones, of which 75% to 85% are seen a single time; roughly 2% belongs to the top ten. The source material was PBMCs, sampled in a trial of ipilimumab plus nivolumab as post-transplant consolidation. The receptors here all came from a male donor with diffuse large B-cell lymphoma. Each CDR3 is given with its conserved first and last residue. Fields, in order: V gene, clone size, D gene, J gene, CDR3 DNA, CDR3 protein. A D gene is named only where the DNA matches it firmly. Part of the rows lack a size; the others show once, few, many or a class for expanded clones.

v_call: TRBV5-6; clone_size: .; d_call: TRBD2; j_call: TRBJ2-7; cdr3_nt: TGTGCCAGCAGCCGGCGGGGGAGCCACGAGCAGTACTTC; cdr3_aa: CASSRRGSHEQYF
v_call: TRBV6-5; clone_size: few; d_call: .; j_call: TRBJ1-6; cdr3_nt: TGTGCCAGCATGGATTTGGGTTATAATTCACCCCTCCACTTT; cdr3_aa: CASMDLGYNSPLHF
v_call: TRBV14; clone_size: .; d_call: TRBD2; j_call: TRBJ2-2; cdr3_nt: TGTGCCAGCAGCCCTAGCGGGGGGGCGAACACCGGGGAGCTGTTTTTT; cdr3_aa: CASSPSGGANTGELFF
v_call: TRBV5-5; clone_size: .; d_call: .; j_call: TRBJ2-5; cdr3_nt: TGTGCCAGCAGCTTGGTCTGGCGGACCCAAGAGACCCAGTACTTC; cdr3_aa: CASSLVWRTQETQYF
v_call: TRBV19; clone_size: .; d_call: TRBD1; j_call: TRBJ1-1; cdr3_nt: TGTGCCAGTAGTATGCAGGGGGAGGGTGAAGCTTTCTTT; cdr3_aa: CASSMQGEGEAFF
v_call: TRBV27; clone_size: .; d_call: .; j_call: TRBJ2-7; cdr3_nt: TGTGCCAGCAGTTTTCGAGCTACCGGCTCCTACGAGCAGTACTTC; cdr3_aa: CASSFRATGSYEQYF
v_call: TRBV15; clone_size: .; d_call: .; j_call: TRBJ1-5; cdr3_nt: TGTGCCACCAGCCCACGCGCGAATCAGCCCCAGCATTTT; cdr3_aa: CATSPRANQPQHF
v_call: TRBV6-1; clone_size: .; d_call: .; j_call: TRBJ2-5; cdr3_nt: TGTGCCAGCAACGAAGGGGGTCAGGGTGGAGGAACCCAGTACTTC; cdr3_aa: CASNEGGQGGGTQYF
v_call: TRBV2; clone_size: .; d_call: .; j_call: TRBJ1-4; cdr3_nt: TGTGCCAGCAGATGGGACGGTAATGAAAAACTGTTTTTT; cdr3_aa: CASRWDGNEKLFF
v_call: TRBV11-3; clone_size: .; d_call: TRBD1; j_call: TRBJ2-1; cdr3_nt: TGTGCCAGCAGCCTCGGGACAGGGACCTACAATGAGCAGTTCTTC; cdr3_aa: CASSLGTGTYNEQFF
v_call: TRBV5-4; clone_size: once; d_call: .; j_call: TRBJ2-2; cdr3_nt: TGTGCCAGCCGGATGACTACCGGGGAGCTGTTTTTT; cdr3_aa: CASRMTTGELFF